This TCR beta chain is drawn from a study of siplizumab effects on memory and regulatory T cells. Notes on the study in general: It was not possible to assign a naive or memory phenotype to roughly 75-95% of proliferating CD4+ or CD8+ clones. Some alloreactive sequences were traceable to unstimulated CD4+ memory cells, and siplizumab significantly reduced them.

Assays covered approximately 100,000 TCR templates per sample. Libraries were prepared by immunoSEQ multiplex PCR; TCRdb keeps only in-frame clonotypes and omits some of them. The data show about 14,000 clones, with approximately 49% seen just once and approximately 8.2% held by the top ten. CDR3 length equals 14 residues. From germline, CDR1 is SGHDT and CDR2 YYEEEE. The V gene lost 2 bases and the J gene lost 7 bases, with 15 bases spanning the gap. In this sample, this clone is medium-sized. Antigen: not known. The mixed lymphocyte reaction cells were held in coculture (37°C) for more than 5 days. The J gene is TRBJ1-2, the V gene TRBV5-6; D is unresolved. Specimen: CFSE-low (dividing) CD4+ T cells sorted from an allogeneic mixed lymphocyte reaction. The TCR originated in a human donor in good health; the cells came from an allogeneic mixed lymphocyte reaction. CDR3 residues: CASSFLRAEFGYTF. CDR3 nucleotides: TGTGCCAGCAGCTTCTTAAGGGCTGAATTTGGCTACACCTTC.